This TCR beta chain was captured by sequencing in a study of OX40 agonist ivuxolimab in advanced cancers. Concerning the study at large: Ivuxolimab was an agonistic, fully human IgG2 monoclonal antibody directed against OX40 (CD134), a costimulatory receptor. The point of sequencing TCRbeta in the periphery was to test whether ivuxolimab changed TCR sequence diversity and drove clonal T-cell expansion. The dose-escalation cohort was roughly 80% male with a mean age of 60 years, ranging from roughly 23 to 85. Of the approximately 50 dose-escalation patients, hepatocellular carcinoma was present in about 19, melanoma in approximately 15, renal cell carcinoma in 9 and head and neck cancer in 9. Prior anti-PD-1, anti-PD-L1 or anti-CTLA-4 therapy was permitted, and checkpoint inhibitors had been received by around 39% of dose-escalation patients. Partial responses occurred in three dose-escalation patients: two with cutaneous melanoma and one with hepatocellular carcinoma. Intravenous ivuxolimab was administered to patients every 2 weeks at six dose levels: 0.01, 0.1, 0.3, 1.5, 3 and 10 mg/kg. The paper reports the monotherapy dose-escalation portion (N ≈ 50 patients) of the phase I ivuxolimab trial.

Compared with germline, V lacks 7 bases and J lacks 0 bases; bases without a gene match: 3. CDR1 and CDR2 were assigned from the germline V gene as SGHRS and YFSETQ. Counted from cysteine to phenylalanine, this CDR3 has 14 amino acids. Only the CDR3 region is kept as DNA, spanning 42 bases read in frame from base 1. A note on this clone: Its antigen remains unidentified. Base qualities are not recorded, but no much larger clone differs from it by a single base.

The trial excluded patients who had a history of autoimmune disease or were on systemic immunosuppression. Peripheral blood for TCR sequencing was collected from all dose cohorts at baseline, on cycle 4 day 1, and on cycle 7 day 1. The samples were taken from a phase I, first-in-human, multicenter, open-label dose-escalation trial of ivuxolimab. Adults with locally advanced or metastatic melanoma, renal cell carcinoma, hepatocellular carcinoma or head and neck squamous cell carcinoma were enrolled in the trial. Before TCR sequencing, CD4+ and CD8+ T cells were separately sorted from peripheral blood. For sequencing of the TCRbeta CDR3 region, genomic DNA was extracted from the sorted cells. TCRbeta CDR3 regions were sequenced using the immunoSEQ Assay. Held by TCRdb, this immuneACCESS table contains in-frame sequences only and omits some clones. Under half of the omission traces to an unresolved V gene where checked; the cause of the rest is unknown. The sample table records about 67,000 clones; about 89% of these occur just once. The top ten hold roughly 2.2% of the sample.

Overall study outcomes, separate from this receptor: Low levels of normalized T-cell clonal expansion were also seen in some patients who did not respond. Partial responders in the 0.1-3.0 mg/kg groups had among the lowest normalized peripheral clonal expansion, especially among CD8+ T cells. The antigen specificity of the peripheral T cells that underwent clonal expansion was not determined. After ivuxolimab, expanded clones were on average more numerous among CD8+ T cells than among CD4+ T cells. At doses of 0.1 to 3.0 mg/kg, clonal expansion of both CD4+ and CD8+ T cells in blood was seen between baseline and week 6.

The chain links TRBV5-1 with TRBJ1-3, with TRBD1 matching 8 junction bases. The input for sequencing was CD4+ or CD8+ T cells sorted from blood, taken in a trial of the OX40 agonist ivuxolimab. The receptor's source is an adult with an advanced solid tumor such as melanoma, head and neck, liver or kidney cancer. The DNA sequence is TGCGCCAGCGGACAGGGACTCTCTGGAAACACCATATATTTT. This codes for CASGQGLSGNTIYF.